A selection of T cell receptor beta chains follows, all from one sample in a study of beta chain features in type 1 diabetes. Clones were sequenced by immunoSEQ multiplex PCR, and TCRdb holds only the in-frame ones, with some missing. Seen here are over 40,000 clones, roughly 56% observed once, and the top ten hold approximately 2%. Sequenced: Tregs from blood. These receptors originate from a woman under 30 in good health. The conserved cysteine and the conserved F or W are not part of the CDR3 here.

v_call	j_call	cdr3_aa
TRBV2	TRBJ2-2	ASRLTSGSFSGELF
TRBV6-5	TRBJ2-4	ASSYGGALAKNIQY
TRBV6-6	TRBJ2-1	ASSYRAGLNNEQF
TRBV29-1	TRBJ1-5	SVANRGEGNQPQH
TRBV7-7	TRBJ2-3	ASSLVVGGGTDTQY
TRBV5-1	TRBJ2-3	ASSLFGTGSTDTQY
TRBV7-2	TRBJ2-2	ASSSGQGAAGELF
TRBV13	TRBJ2-2	ASSLVVLDTGELF
TRBV4-1	TRBJ1-4	ASSQGVPVDEKLF
TRBV27	TRBJ2-7	ASSLDRTYEQY
TRBV19	TRBJ2-2	ASSRGTSGRGGELF
TRBV28	TRBJ2-1	ASSSPGTGVGRLEQF
TRBV2	TRBJ2-1	ASSHGLAGGHYNEQF
TRBV6-5	TRBJ1-4	ASSYSSPGREKLF
TRBV30	TRBJ2-5	AWKTGVGTQY
TRBV18	TRBJ2-3	ASSPRLAGGVGTDTQY
TRBV28	TRBJ1-2	ASSQGLSLKGYT
TRBV29-1	TRBJ2-5	SVEFVGALLGETQY
TRBV2	TRBJ1-6	ASSEPGQYNSPLH
TRBV13	TRBJ2-2	ASSLGGGLAGSGELF
TRBV7-2	TRBJ2-1	ASSLGGNAYNEQF
TRBV29-1	TRBJ2-3	SVTGVAGGGTQY
TRBV7-9	TRBJ2-7	ASSLATGRAFHEQY